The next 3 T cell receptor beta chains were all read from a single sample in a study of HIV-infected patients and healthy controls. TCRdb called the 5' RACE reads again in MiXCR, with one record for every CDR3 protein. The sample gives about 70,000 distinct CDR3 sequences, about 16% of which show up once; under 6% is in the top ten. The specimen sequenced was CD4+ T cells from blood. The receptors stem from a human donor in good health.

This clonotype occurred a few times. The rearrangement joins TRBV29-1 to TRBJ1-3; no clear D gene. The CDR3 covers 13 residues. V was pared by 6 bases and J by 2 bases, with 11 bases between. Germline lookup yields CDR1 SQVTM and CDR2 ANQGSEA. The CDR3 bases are TGCAGCGTGGGTGATGGTGCTGGAAACACCATATATTTT. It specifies CSVGDGAGNTIYF.

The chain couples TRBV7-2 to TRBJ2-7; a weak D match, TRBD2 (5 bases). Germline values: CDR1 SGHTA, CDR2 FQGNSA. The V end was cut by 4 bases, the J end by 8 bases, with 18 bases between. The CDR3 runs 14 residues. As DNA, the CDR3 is TGTGCCAGCAGCTCAACCGGGCTGATCGGGAAGCAGTACTTC. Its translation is CASSSTGLIGKQYF.

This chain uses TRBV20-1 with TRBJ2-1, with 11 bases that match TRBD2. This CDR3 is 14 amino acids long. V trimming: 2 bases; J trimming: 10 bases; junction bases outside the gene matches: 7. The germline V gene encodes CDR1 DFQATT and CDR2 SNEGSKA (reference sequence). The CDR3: CSARIAGGLGEQFF. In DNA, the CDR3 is TGCAGTGCTAGAATAGCGGGGGGGCTAGGGGAGCAGTTCTTC.